This T cell receptor beta chain stems from a study of blood T cells in healthy people across ages. The CDR3 covers 14 residues. V lost 6 bases and J 7 bases, leaving 21 bases between the germline ends. Looked up from germline, CDR1 is DFQATT and CDR2 is SNEGSKA (reference sequence). The use of a sample-barcoded 5' primer and a J-beta primer mix characterized a second PCR of about 7 to 12 cycles. TCRdb re-called the 5' RACE reads with MiXCR, one entry per CDR3 protein. The sample has about a million distinct CDR3 sequences, roughly 51% seen once. The chain has TRBV20-1 and TRBJ1-2; tentatively, D is TRBD1 (6 bases). The receptor comes from a woman aged 55-75 years in good health. Sequenced material: blood. CDR3 sequence: CSATAPTGPGGYTF. CDR3 nucleotides: TGCAGTGCCACAGCCCCAACAGGGCCAGGTGGCTACACCTTC.